This T cell receptor (beta chain) was captured by sequencing in a study of blood T cells in healthy people across ages. Through a sample-barcoded 5' primer and a J-beta primer mix, a second PCR was run for roughly 6 to 12 cycles. TCRdb analysed the 5' RACE reads with MiXCR anew, one entry per CDR3 protein. The repertoire has roughly 800,000 distinct CDR3 sequences, 58% of them found once; the top ten carry over 20%. Concerning this clonotype itself: Antigen unknown.

Study results and limitations: The long-lived group displayed more naive CD4+ cells, plus higher diversity, than the aged donors did. Roughly linear age-related decline in beta diversity appeared, significant by age around 36. CMV infection status of these donors was not known.

Trimming cost V 7 bases and J 9 bases; bases outside gene matches: 8. Germline assignment: CDR1 SQVTM and CDR2 ANQGSEA. The CDR3 loop spans 12 amino acids. Material: blood. This chain joins TRBV29-1 and TRBJ2-1, with 8 bases lining up with TRBD2. The receptor comes from a man between 25 and 39 years old in good health. The CDR3 bases are TGCAGCGGCGGGACTAGGGGTGGTGAGCAGTTCTTC. Protein sequence: CSGGTRGGEQFF.